Shown below are 27 T cell receptor beta chains from a single sample sequenced in a study of T cells in localized non-small cell lung cancer. Here immunoSEQ multiplex PCR was the method, and the copy in TCRdb shows in-frame clones only, minus some. Here the sample spans 35,000 to 50,000 clones, approximately 86% being singletons. Here the sequenced sample was peripheral blood, taken before any cancer treatment. These receptors came from a man aged 35 to 69 with stage I lung adenocarcinoma.

The CDR3 spells CASRGTGNYFNQPQHF. Here the CDR3 DNA reads TGTGCCAGCAGGGGAACAGGGAATTACTTCAATCAGCCCCAGCATTTT. The genes are TRBV28 and TRBJ1-5, with D possibly being TRBD1 (6 bases). The CDR3 runs 16 residues. V dropped 6 bases and J dropped 3 bases, with 18 bases sitting between them. Looked up from germline, CDR1 is MDHEN and CDR2 is SYDVKM.

V usage is TRBV19 and J usage is TRBJ1-5, with D possibly matching TRBD1 (5 bases). Trimming left V 3 bases short and J 5 bases short, with 8 bases between. Germline V lookup: CDR1 LNHDA, CDR2 SQIVND (reference sequence). CDR3 length: 13 amino acids. CDR3 DNA sequence: TGTGCCAGTAGTATTACAGGAGATCAGCCCCAGCATTTT. Translating gives CASSITGDQPQHF.

The chain combines TRBV7-8 with TRBJ2-3; D remains ambiguous. Per germline, CDR1 SGHVS and CDR2 FQNEAQ. The CDR3 runs 15 residues. Trimming cost V 1 base and J 6 bases, with 14 bases left between them. The CDR3 DNA reads TGTGCCAGCAGCTTAGTGGTCGGTCGCGCGGATACGCAGTATTTT. Translated: CASSLVVGRADTQYF.

This clone was counted a few times. V is TRBV10-3 and J is TRBJ2-7; D gene unclear. V was clipped by 3 bases and J by 4 bases, with 13 bases between them. This CDR3 is built from 14 residues. Germline CDR1 reads ENHRY; CDR2 reads SYGVKD. The CDR3 loop is CAISDQDGLYEQYF. Here the CDR3 DNA reads TGTGCCATCAGTGATCAGGACGGTTTATACGAGCAGTACTTC.

Comment on this clone: The identical CDR3 is also encoded by other nucleotide sequences in the sample. This sequence joins TRBV7-9 and TRBJ2-5, with TRBD2 as a possible D gene (6 bases). The V and J ends lost 0 bases and 4 bases respectively, with 9 bases between them. The CDR3 sequence is 14 residues long. Germline V CDR1 and CDR2: SEHNR, FQNEAQ (reference sequence). The CDR3 sequence: CASSLAGGGETQYF. The CDR3 region has the DNA TGTGCCAGCAGCTTAGCGGGAGGTGGAGAGACCCAGTACTTC.

A single count supports this clone. V gene TRBV5-6 combines with J gene TRBJ2-3; TRBD1 is a possible D gene (6 bases). Germline V CDR1 and CDR2: SGHDT, YYEEEE. The V end was cut by 0 bases, the J end by 4 bases, with 9 bases between. The CDR3 consists of 14 residues. The CDR3 nucleotides read TGTGCCAGCAGCTTGGGGTGGGGGCCAGATACGCAGTATTTT. This sequence encodes CASSLGWGPDTQYF.

This clone is categorized as medium-sized. The J gene is TRBJ1-1, the V gene TRBV25-1; D gene uncertain. CDR3 length: 12 amino acids. CDR1 is MGHDK and CDR2 is SYGVNS in the germline V gene. V lost 6 bases, J lost 3 bases, and 8 bases lay in between. Written as DNA, the CDR3 is TGTGCCAGCAGAATTTCGGACACTGAAGCTTTCTTT. It yields the protein CASRISDTEAFF.

The CDR3 DNA reads as TGTGCCAGTTCCGGTAAAACTGAAGCTTTCTTT. The encoded protein is CASSGKTEAFF. This sequence joins TRBV21-1 and TRBJ1-1. TRBV21-1 is a pseudogene segment. The CDR3 contains 11 residues.

This rearrangement joins TRBV9 to TRBJ2-1, with 14 bases identical to TRBD2. V trimming: 1 base; J trimming: 7 bases; junction bases outside the gene matches: 7. Germline V CDR1 and CDR2: SGDLS, YYNGEE. This CDR3 spans 17 amino acids. In DNA, the CDR3 is TGTGCCAGCAGCGTAAAATCGACTAGCGGGAGGGTTAATGAGCAGTTCTTC. It translates to CASSVKSTSGRVNEQFF.

The chain has TRBV11-3 and TRBJ2-3; D is perhaps TRBD1 (5 bases). The V gene lost 1 base and the J gene lost 1 base, with 9 bases spanning the gap. CDR1 is SGHNT, CDR2 YENEEA, per germline. This CDR3 contains 15 residues. The CDR3 is CASSLGGLGTDTQYF. In DNA, the CDR3 is TGTGCCAGCAGCTTAGGGGGCCTTGGCACAGATACGCAGTATTTT.

The rearrangement links TRBV7-9 to TRBJ2-2; TRBD2 might be the D (6 bases). The CDR3 has 15 residues. The V gene's germline CDR1 is SEHNR and CDR2 FQNEAQ (reference sequence). V dropped 4 bases and J dropped 8 bases, with 17 bases sitting between them. This CDR3 is CASSSWPRGSGELFF. In DNA, the CDR3 is TGTGCCAGCAGCTCTTGGCCCCGGGGGTCGGGGGAGCTGTTTTTT.

The chain couples TRBV11-2 to TRBJ2-1, with D perhaps TRBD2 (5 bases). The CDR3 runs to 15 residues. Trimming removed 5 bases at V and 2 bases at J, with 13 bases between. The germline gives CDR1 SGHAT, CDR2 FQNNGV. DNA of the CDR3: TGTGCCAGCAGCCTGACTAAACCCGCCTACAATGAGCAGTTCTTC. Amino acid sequence: CASSLTKPAYNEQFF.

The V gene is TRBV19, the J gene TRBJ1-1; a possible D gene is TRBD1 (6 bases). From germline, CDR1 is LNHDA and CDR2 SQIVND (reference sequence). The CDR3 sequence is 14 residues long. Trimming removed 4 bases from V and 6 bases from J, with 15 bases in between. CDR3 residues: CASSNQGSVAEAFF. CDR3 bases: TGTGCCAGTAGTAATCAGGGGAGCGTGGCTGAAGCTTTCTTT.

This rearrangement joins TRBV7-9 to TRBJ2-1, with D maybe TRBD2 (5 bases). The CDR3 covers 14 residues. In germline, CDR1 is SEHNR, CDR2 FQNEAQ (reference sequence). Trimming took 2 bases from V and 4 from J, leaving 9 bases between them. The CDR3 spells CASSLPREYNEQFF. In DNA form, the CDR3 reads TGTGCCAGCAGCTTACCGAGGGAATACAATGAGCAGTTCTTC.

Sample share makes this clone medium-sized. CDR3 sequence: CASSETLWDRHNQPQHF. The CDR3 region has the DNA TGTGCCAGTAGCGAGACCCTTTGGGACCGACACAATCAGCCCCAGCATTTT. The V and J genes are TRBV19 and TRBJ1-5; D may be TRBD1 (5 bases). The CDR3 covers 17 residues. The germline V gene encodes CDR1 LNHDA and CDR2 SQIVND (reference sequence). With 6 bases removed from V and 3 bases from J, the gap between germline ends came to 21 bases.

This clone is a singleton in its sample. The chain joins TRBV7-8 to TRBJ1-5, with D uncertain. Germline loops: CDR1 SGHVS, CDR2 FQNEAQ. Trimming took off 5 bases at V and 0 bases at J, with 8 bases between the two ends. The CDR3 runs 14 residues. The CDR3 sequence: CASSRHSSNQPQHF. The CDR3 bases are TGTGCCAGCAGCCGTCACAGTAGCAATCAGCCCCAGCATTTT.

The rearrangement uses TRBV10-3 and TRBJ2-1; TRBD2 agrees at 9 bases. The CDR3 runs to 18 residues. CDR1 is ENHRY and CDR2 is SYGVKD in the germline V gene. With 3 bases clipped from V and 2 bases from J, the junction kept 11 bases outside the gene matches. Written as DNA, the CDR3 is TGTGCCATCAGTGACCTTACTCTAGCGGGAACGACCTACAATGAGCAGTTCTTC. The encoded protein is CAISDLTLAGTTYNEQFF.

The rearrangement links TRBV27 to TRBJ2-5, with a tentative D call TRBD2 (5 bases). The DNA end is more similar to TRBJ2-7, so the J call may be wrong. Germline assignment: CDR1 MNHEY and CDR2 SMNVEV (reference sequence). The CDR3 runs to 12 residues. CDR3 residues: CASSSRGNEQYF. The CDR3, as DNA: TGTGCCAGCAGTTCGCGAGGGAACGAGCAGTACTTC.

The chain recombines TRBV7-9 with TRBJ2-3, with a tentative D call TRBD1 (7 bases). Trimming pared 3 bases from V and 2 bases from J, leaving 15 bases between. CDR3 length: 16 residues. Germline V CDR1 and CDR2: SEHNR, FQNEAQ (reference sequence). In nucleotides, the CDR3 is TGTGCCAGCAGCTTGGGACAGTGGGGGGCCACAGATACGCAGTATTTT. Translated, it gives CASSLGQWGATDTQYF.

This sequence joins TRBV5-1 and TRBJ1-1; 7 bases line up with TRBD1. Germline V gives CDR1 SGHRS, CDR2 YFSETQ. The junction had 6 bases not matched to a gene; V was cut back by 4 bases and J by 0 bases. The CDR3 is 15 residues long. The CDR3 sequence: CASSQLTGMNTEAFF. The CDR3 bases are TGCGCCAGCAGCCAACTGACAGGGATGAACACTGAAGCTTTCTTT.

The chain couples TRBV4-3 to TRBJ2-7, with D possibly called TRBD1 or TRBD2 (6 bases each). This CDR3 comprises 16 residues. V gave up 0 bases and J gave up 2 bases, with 14 bases separating them. The germline V gene encodes CDR1 LGHNA and CDR2 YSLEER. CDR3 sequence reads: CASSQDRGTSTYEQYF. The CDR3, as DNA: TGCGCCAGCAGCCAAGATCGCGGGACATCAACCTACGAGCAGTACTTC.

Written as DNA, the CDR3 is TGTGCCAGCACCCCTAGAGGGCAGCCGAACACCGGGGAGCTGTTTTTT. It yields the protein CASTPRGQPNTGELFF. The chain carries TRBV28 and TRBJ2-2, with D possibly TRBD2 on 5 matching bases. The V gene's germline CDR1 is MDHEN and CDR2 SYDVKM. The CDR3 spans 16 residues. The V gene lost 7 bases and the J gene lost 0 bases, with 15 bases spanning the gap.

This chain uses TRBV5-1 with TRBJ2-2; D is undetermined. The CDR3 is made up of 13 amino acids. CDR1 SGHRS and CDR2 YFSETQ come from the germline V gene. Trimming cost V 0 bases and J 8 bases, with 8 bases left between them. The CDR3 nucleotides are TGCGCCAGCAGCTTGGACGGGTTTGGGGAGCTGTTTTTT. Translating gives CASSLDGFGELFF.

The V call is TRBV10-3, the J call TRBJ1-1, with TRBD1 as a possible D gene (6 bases). The germline V and J ends were trimmed by 4 bases and 0 bases, with 15 bases remaining between them. Germline-derived CDR1 and CDR2 are ENHRY and SYGVKD. This CDR3 is built from 16 residues. CDR3 loop: CAISARQGRMNTEAFF. The CDR3 coding sequence is TGTGCCATCAGTGCCCGGCAGGGGCGGATGAACACTGAAGCTTTCTTT.

This clone is a singleton in its sample. This chain links TRBV2 with TRBJ1-2; weak D call: TRBD1 (6 bases). Trimming removed 5 bases at V and 1 base at J, with 8 bases between. CDR3 length: 13 amino acids. CDR1 and CDR2 (germline): SNHLY, FYNNEI. CDR3 sequence (DNA): TGTGCCAGCAGTACGGACAGTAACTATGGCTACACCTTC. This codes for CASSTDSNYGYTF.

This chain joins TRBV7-9 and TRBJ1-2; D is unresolved. The CDR3 runs to 14 residues. The germline V gene has CDR1 SEHNR and CDR2 FQNEAQ (reference sequence). The V gene lost 6 bases and the J gene lost 0 bases, with 11 bases spanning the gap. This CDR3 is CASRHSLANYGYTF. In DNA, the CDR3 is TGTGCCAGCAGACATTCGCTAGCTAACTATGGCTACACCTTC.

CDR3 residues: CASSFATPLIYTF. The CDR3 DNA reads as TGTGCCAGCAGTTTCGCTACCCCGCTTATATACACCTTC. The V call is TRBV27, the J call TRBJ1-2; no firm D call. Germline loops: CDR1 MNHEY, CDR2 SMNVEV (reference sequence). The V end was cut by 3 bases, the J end by 11 bases, with 16 bases between. The length of the CDR3 is 13 residues.